These 14 T cell receptor beta chains came from one sample sequenced in a study of shared clonotypes between healthy human individuals. Data came from immunoSEQ multiplex PCR; TCRdb stores just in-frame clones and leaves some out. The data hold approximately 110,000 clones, with around 71% observed a single time. The sample consisted of memory CD8+ T cells sorted from blood. Regarding subset: CD45RO+ cells pooled with CCR7-negative TemRA cells. The receptors originated from a woman in her thirties in good health.

The rearrangement uses TRBV10-3 and TRBJ2-7; maybe TRBD2 (7 bases). Germline V gene lookup returns CDR1 ENHRY and CDR2 SYGVKD. The V end lost 2 bases, the J end lost 5 bases, and 13 bases lay between the germline ends. The CDR3 length is 14 residues. CDR3 amino acids: CAISERGGLHEQYF. In DNA, the CDR3 is TGTGCCATCAGTGAGAGGGGGGGCTTACACGAGCAGTACTTC.

The chain recombines TRBV10-3 with TRBJ1-1; 7 bases fit TRBD1. The CDR3 sequence is 14 residues long. V trimming: 10 bases; J trimming: 4 bases; junction bases outside the gene matches: 12. The germline CDR1 and CDR2 sequences are ENHRY and SYGVKD. The CDR3 DNA sequence: TGTGCCACCAGGGGGGATCCGCCGGGCACTGAAGCTTTCTTT. Its translation is CATRGDPPGTEAFF.

CDR3 DNA: TGTGCCAGCAGCCAAGGGACTAGCGGGAGACAAGAGACCCAGTACTTC. Translating it yields CASSQGTSGRQETQYF. V and J are TRBV5-4 and TRBJ2-5; TRBD2 agrees at 14 bases. Losses at the gene ends were 4 bases for V and 2 bases for J; bases not matched to a gene: 4. The germline CDR1 and CDR2 sequences are SGHNT and YYREEE (reference sequence). The CDR3 has 16 residues.

This clone came up a few times. The chain links TRBV9 to TRBJ2-1; 13 bases fit TRBD2. In germline, CDR1 is SGDLS, CDR2 YYNGEE. The CDR3 is made up of 15 amino acids. J was trimmed by 7 bases and V by 4 bases; bases with no gene match: 5. CDR3 loop: CASSTPGLAGNEQFF. Here the CDR3 DNA reads TGTGCCAGCAGCACCCCGGGACTAGCGGGAAATGAGCAGTTCTTC.

The genes are TRBV6-4 and TRBJ1-5; D is unclear. The CDR3 has 19 amino acids. The V end lost 2 bases, the J end lost 3 bases, and 23 bases lay between the germline ends. Germline assignment: CDR1 MRHNA and CDR2 SNTAGT. Written as DNA, the CDR3 is TGTGCCAGCAGTGACAGCCGCGATGTTTCGTCTTTCTCCAATCAGCCCCAGCATTTT. Its protein product is CASSDSRDVSSFSNQPQHF.

The V and J genes are TRBV2 and TRBJ2-1, with D unclear. Between the trimmed V and J ends, which lost 2 bases and 4 bases, there was a span of 12 bases. CDR1 SNHLY and CDR2 FYNNEI come from the germline V gene. This CDR3 spans 15 amino acids. The CDR3 loop reads CASSEPPATYNEQFF. The DNA of the CDR3 is TGTGCCAGCAGTGAACCCCCCGCTACATACAATGAGCAGTTCTTC.

The CDR3 loop is CASSPLRTYTEAFF. CDR3 DNA: TGTGCCAGCAGCCCGCTCAGGACCTACACTGAAGCTTTCTTT. This sequence joins TRBV7-9 and TRBJ1-1; the D is unclear. Trimming removed 5 bases from V and 3 bases from J, with 13 bases in between. Germline V gives CDR1 SEHNR, CDR2 FQNEAQ (reference sequence). CDR3 size: 14 residues.

This clone has only one observation. J is TRBJ1-3 and V is TRBV13, with a weak D call TRBD1 (6 bases). CDR3 length equals 15 residues. Trimming removed 6 bases at V and 1 base at J, with 13 bases between. Germline CDR1 and CDR2: PRHDT and FYEKMQ (reference sequence). The CDR3 spells CASRPPTGSGNTIYF. The DNA for the CDR3 is TGTGCCAGCAGACCGCCTACAGGGTCTGGAAACACCATATATTTT.

Notes on this clone: A far larger clone is off by one base, so a read error is likely. The chain is built from TRBV25-1 and TRBJ2-7; D is possibly TRBD1 (7 bases). CDR3 length: 14 residues. CDR1 is MGHDK and CDR2 is SYGVNS in the germline V gene. The CDR3 spells CASSSSGGNYERYF. For the CDR3, the DNA is TGTGCCAGCAGCTCTTCAGGGGGGAACTACGAGCGGTACTTC.

This clone was counted ten times or more. The chain combines TRBV6-5 with TRBJ1-1, with D maybe TRBD1 (5 bases). The V end was cut by 8 bases, the J end by 5 bases, with 15 bases between. The germline V gene has CDR1 MNHEY and CDR2 SVGAGI. The CDR3 length is 13 residues. The CDR3 spells CASQRGVETEAFF. DNA of the CDR3: TGTGCCAGCCAACGAGGGGTCGAGACTGAAGCTTTCTTT.

This clone was detected only once. The rearrangement uses TRBV28 and TRBJ1-5; 10 bases map to TRBD1. V shed 6 bases, J shed 6 bases, and the junction held 5 bases outside the gene matches. The CDR3 is made up of 14 amino acids. CDR1 and CDR2 (germline): MDHEN, SYDVKM. CDR3 loop: CASSEDRGGQPQHF. CDR3 coding DNA: TGTGCCAGCAGCGAGGACAGGGGGGGTCAGCCCCAGCATTTT. Looking up the rest from reference TRBV28 and TRBJ1-5 gives the full variable domain: DVKVTQSSRYLVKRTGEKVFLECVQDMDHENMFWYRQDPGLGLRLIYFSYDVKMKEKGDIPEGYSVSREKKERFSLILESASTNQTSMYLCASSEDRGGQPQHFGDGTRLSIL.

The chain links TRBV27 to TRBJ2-1; D uncertain. Germline V gene lookup returns CDR1 MNHEY and CDR2 SMNVEV (reference sequence). Between the trimmed V and J ends, which lost 3 bases and 4 bases, there was a span of 7 bases. The CDR3 is 13 residues long. CDR3 sequence (DNA): TGTGCCAGCAGTTTGATATGGTACAATGAGCAGTTCTTC. It encodes CASSLIWYNEQFF.

This clone was picked up many times. The chain couples TRBV19 to TRBJ1-5; D not certain. CDR1 and CDR2 from the germline V gene are LNHDA and SQIVND (reference sequence). There are 15 residues in the CDR3. The ends were cut back, 3 bases at V and 0 bases at J, with 9 bases in the middle. CDR3 nucleotides: TGTGCCAGTAGTATCGGCAGATCTAGCAATCAGCCCCAGCATTTT. This translates into CASSIGRSSNQPQHF.

This chain links TRBV6-6 with TRBJ1-2, with D perhaps matching TRBD1 (5 bases). Trimming took 6 bases from V and 6 from J, leaving 14 bases between them. CDR1 is MNHNY and CDR2 is SVGAGI in the germline V gene (reference sequence). The CDR3 length is 13 residues. The CDR3 sequence: CASSPDSYNGYTF. The CDR3 DNA follows: TGTGCCAGCAGCCCCGACAGTTACAATGGCTACACCTTC.